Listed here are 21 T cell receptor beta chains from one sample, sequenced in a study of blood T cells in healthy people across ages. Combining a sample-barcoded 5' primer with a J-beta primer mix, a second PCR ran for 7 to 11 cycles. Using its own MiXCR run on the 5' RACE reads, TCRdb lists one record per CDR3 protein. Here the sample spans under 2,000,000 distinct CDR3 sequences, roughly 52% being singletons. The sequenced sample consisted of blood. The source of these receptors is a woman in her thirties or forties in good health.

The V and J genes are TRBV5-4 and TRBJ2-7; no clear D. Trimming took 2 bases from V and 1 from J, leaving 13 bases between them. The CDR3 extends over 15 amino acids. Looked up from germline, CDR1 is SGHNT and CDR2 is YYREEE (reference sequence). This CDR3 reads CASSFDPGRSYEQYF. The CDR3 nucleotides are TGTGCCAGCAGCTTTGACCCAGGCAGGTCCTACGAGCAGTACTTC.

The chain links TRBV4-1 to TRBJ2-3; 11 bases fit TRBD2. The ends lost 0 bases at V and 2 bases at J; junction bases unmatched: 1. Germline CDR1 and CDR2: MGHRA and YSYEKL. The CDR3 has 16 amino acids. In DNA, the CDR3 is TGCGCCAGCAGCCAAGAGGGACTAGCGGACACAGATACGCAGTATTTT. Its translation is CASSQEGLADTDTQYF.

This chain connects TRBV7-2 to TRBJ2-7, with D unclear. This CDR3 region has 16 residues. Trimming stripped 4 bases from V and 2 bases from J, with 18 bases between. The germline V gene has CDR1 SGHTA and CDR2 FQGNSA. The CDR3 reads CASSYPTLESAYEQYF. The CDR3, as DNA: TGTGCCAGCAGCTACCCGACACTGGAGAGCGCCTACGAGCAGTACTTC.

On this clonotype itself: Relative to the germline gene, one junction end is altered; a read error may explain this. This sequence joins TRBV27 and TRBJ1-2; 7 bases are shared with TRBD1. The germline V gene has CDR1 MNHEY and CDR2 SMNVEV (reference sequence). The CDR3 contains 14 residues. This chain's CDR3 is CACSYKGANYGYTF. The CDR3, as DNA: TGTGCCTGCAGTTATAAGGGGGCAAACTATGGCTACACCTTC.

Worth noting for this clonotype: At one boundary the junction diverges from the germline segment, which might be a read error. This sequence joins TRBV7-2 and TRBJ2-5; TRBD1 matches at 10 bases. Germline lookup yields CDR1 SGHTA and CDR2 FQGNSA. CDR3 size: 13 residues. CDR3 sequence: CASSRDRGEAQYF. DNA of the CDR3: TGTGCCAGCAGCAGGGACAGGGGAGAGGCCCAGTACTTC.

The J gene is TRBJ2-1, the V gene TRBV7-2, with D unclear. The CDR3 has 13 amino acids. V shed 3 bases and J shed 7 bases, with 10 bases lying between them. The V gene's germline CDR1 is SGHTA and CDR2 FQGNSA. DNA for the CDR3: TGTGCCAGCAGCTTTGGCCTGCCTAATGAGCAGTTCTTC. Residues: CASSFGLPNEQFF.

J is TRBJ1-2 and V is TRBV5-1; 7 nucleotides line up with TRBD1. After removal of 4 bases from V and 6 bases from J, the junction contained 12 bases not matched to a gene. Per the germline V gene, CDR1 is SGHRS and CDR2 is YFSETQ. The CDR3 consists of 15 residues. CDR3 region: CASSPEYDRVHGYTF. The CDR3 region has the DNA TGCGCCAGCAGCCCGGAATATGACAGGGTACATGGCTACACCTTC.

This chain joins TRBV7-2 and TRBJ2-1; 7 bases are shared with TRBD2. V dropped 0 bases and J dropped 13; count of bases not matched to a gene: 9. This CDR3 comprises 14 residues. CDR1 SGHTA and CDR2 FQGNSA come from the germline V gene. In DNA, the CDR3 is TGTGCCAGCAGCTTAGCCCGGTCGCGGGAGACCCAGTTCTTC. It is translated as CASSLARSRETQFF.

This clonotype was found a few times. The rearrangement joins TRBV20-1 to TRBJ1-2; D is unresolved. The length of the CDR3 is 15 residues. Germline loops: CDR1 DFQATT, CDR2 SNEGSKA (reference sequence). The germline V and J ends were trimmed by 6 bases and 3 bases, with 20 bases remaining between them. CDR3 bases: TGCAGTGCCATCAAGGGCGGCCGTATCGACTATGGCTACACCTTC. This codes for CSAIKGGRIDYGYTF.

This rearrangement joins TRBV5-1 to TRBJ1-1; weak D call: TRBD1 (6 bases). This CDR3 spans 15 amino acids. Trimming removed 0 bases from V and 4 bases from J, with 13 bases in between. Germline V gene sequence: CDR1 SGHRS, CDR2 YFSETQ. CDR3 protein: CASSLGGRGSTEAFF. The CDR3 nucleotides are TGCGCCAGCAGCTTGGGTGGCAGGGGAAGCACTGAAGCTTTCTTT.

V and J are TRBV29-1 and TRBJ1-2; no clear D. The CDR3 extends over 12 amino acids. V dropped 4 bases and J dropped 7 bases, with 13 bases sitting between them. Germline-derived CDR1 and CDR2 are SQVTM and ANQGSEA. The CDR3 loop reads CSVGGTWGGYTF. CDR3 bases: TGCAGCGTTGGCGGCACGTGGGGTGGCTACACCTTC. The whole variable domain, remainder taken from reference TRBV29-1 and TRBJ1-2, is SAVISQKPSRDICQRGTSLTIQCQVDSQVTMMFWYRQQPGQSLTLIATANQGSEATYESGFVIDKFPISRPNLTFSTLTVSNMSPEDSSIYLCSVGGTWGGYTFGSGTRLTVV.

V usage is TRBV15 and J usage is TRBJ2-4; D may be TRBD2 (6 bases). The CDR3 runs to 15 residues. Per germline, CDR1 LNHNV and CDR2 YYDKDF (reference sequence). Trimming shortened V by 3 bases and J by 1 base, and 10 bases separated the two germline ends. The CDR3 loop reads CATSSGGSAKNIQYF. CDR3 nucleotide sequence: TGTGCCACCAGCAGTGGGGGGTCTGCCAAAAACATTCAGTACTTC.

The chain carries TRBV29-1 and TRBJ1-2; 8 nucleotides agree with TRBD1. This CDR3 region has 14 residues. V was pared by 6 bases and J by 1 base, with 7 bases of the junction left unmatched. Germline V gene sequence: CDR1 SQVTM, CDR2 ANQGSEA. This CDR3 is CSVGPGQVNYGYTF. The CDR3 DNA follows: TGCAGCGTAGGACCGGGACAGGTTAACTATGGCTACACCTTC. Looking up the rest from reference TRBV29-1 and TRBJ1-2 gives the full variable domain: SAVISQKPSRDICQRGTSLTIQCQVDSQVTMMFWYRQQPGQSLTLIATANQGSEATYESGFVIDKFPISRPNLTFSTLTVSNMSPEDSSIYLCSVGPGQVNYGYTFGSGTRLTVV.

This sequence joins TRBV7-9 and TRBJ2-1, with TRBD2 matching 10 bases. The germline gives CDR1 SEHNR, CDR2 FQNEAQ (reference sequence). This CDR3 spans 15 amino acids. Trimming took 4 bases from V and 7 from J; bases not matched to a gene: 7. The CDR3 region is CASSWQRGGRNEQFF. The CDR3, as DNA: TGTGCCAGCAGCTGGCAGCGGGGGGGGAGGAATGAGCAGTTCTTC.

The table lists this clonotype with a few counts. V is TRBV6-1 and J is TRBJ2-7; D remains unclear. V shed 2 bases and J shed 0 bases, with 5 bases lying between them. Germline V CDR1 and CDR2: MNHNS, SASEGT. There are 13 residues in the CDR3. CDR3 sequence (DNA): TGTGCCAGCAGTGAATTCCCCTCCTACGAGCAGTACTTC. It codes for CASSEFPSYEQYF.

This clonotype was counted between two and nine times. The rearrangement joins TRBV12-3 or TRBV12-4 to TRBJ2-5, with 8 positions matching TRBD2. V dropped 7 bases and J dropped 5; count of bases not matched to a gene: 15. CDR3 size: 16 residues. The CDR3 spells CASNTGGPVRAETQYF. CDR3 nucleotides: TGTGCCAGCAACACGGGGGGGCCAGTCCGTGCGGAGACCCAGTACTTC.

CDR3 bases: TGTGCCAGCAGCTTAGATGGGGGATTCAATCAGCCCCAGCATTTT. Protein: CASSLDGGFNQPQHF. J is TRBJ1-5 and V is TRBV7-9; D is possibly TRBD1 (5 bases). CDR1 and CDR2 (germline): SEHNR, FQNEAQ (reference sequence). This CDR3 has 15 amino acids. The V and J ends lost 1 base and 3 bases respectively, with 10 bases between them.

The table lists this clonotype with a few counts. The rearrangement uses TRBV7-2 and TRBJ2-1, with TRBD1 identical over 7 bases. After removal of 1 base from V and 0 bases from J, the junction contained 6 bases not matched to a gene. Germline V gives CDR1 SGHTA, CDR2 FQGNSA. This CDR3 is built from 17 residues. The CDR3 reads CASSLDPGGSSYNEQFF. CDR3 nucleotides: TGTGCCAGCAGCTTAGACCCAGGGGGAAGCTCCTACAATGAGCAGTTCTTC.

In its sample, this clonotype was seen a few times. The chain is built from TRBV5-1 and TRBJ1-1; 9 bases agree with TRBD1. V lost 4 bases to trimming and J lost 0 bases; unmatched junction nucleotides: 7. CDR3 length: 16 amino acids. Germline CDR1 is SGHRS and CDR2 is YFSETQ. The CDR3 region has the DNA TGCGCCAGCAGCCCTAGAGGGGACAGGGTGAACACTGAAGCTTTCTTT. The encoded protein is CASSPRGDRVNTEAFF.

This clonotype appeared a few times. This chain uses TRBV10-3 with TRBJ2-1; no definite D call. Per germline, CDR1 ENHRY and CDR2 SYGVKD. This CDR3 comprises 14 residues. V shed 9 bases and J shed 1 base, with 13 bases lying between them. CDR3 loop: CAITADLSYNEQFF. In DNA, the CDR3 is TGTGCCATTACGGCCGACCTATCCTACAATGAGCAGTTCTTC.

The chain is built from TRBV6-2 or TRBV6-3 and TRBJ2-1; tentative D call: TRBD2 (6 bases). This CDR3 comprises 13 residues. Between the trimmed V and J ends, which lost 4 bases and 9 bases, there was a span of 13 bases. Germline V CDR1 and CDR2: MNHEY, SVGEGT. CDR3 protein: CASSLYSGSEQFF. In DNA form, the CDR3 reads TGTGCCAGCAGTTTGTATTCCGGGAGTGAGCAGTTCTTC.